This T cell receptor (beta chain) was obtained from a study of Graves' ophthalmopathy and Graves' hyperthyroidism. Transcripts of RNA were the source for amplifying TCR beta CDR3 regions. The first round was an RT-PCR with HTBI primers, and the second round was a multiplex PCR. From the multiplex PCR reads, TCRdb called clonotypes with MiXCR, one entry per CDR3 protein. The sample contains over 14,000 distinct CDR3 sequences, approximately 53% of which appear only once. For this clonotype: Its specificity is not known. An end of the junction does not agree with germline; a read error may underlie this.

Germline V gene sequence: CDR1 SGHNT, CDR2 YENEEA. The CDR3 totals 14 residues. Findings of the study overall: In separating ophthalmopathy from stable hyperthyroidism, a 13-signature model achieved nearly 90% sensitivity and around 80% specificity.

The gene calls are TRBV11-3 and TRBJ2-2; possible D gene TRBD2, 5 bases. The sample taken for sequencing was peripheral blood. The sequence derives from a woman in her twenties or thirties with Graves' ophthalmopathy. The CDR3 DNA follows: TGTTCCAGCAGCTCTATCCCAGTCGCCGGGGAGCTGCTTTTT. It translates to CSSSSIPVAGELLF.